A single sample is the source of the 18 T cell receptor beta chains below, sequenced in a study of regulatory T cells in long-lasting Graves disease (dated by TCRdb to 2020 to 2022). According to the study, the label for this sample's time point signals: newly diagnosed GD, antithyroid drugs for less than 3 months. For both TCR sequencing and RNA sequencing, RNA was extracted from PBMCs using TRIzol. The library was generated by multiplex PCR. This sample was sequenced with an Illumina HiSeq 4000. TCR beta libraries were built with iRepertoire HTBI primers and Arm-PCR amplification of CDR3 regions. TCRdb applied fastp at Q25 and MiXCR to the public reads, then kept only in-frame beta chains. Identical CDR3 protein sequences are pooled into one entry, listed with their most common genes and DNA. This sample lists 400,000 to 500,000 distinct CDR3 sequences; 11% to 15% were detected once. Of the sample, roughly 15% is held by the ten largest clones.

The same data also contributed to another study, on T cells in Graves' hyperthyroidism and ophthalmopathy.

Sequenced here: peripheral blood mononuclear cells (PBMCs), sampled at new diagnosis, from a patient treated with antithyroid drugs. Receptor source: a woman between 50 and 59 years old with Graves disease. Donor details come from another sample of the same person, matched by shared clones.

This clonotype showed up many times. The chain employs TRBV29-1 and TRBJ2-1; 10 positions match TRBD2. Germline CDR1 reads SQVTM; CDR2 reads ANQGSEA. The CDR3 consists of 16 residues. J gave up 5 bases and V 7 bases, and 14 bases lay outside the gene matches. CDR3 coding DNA: TGCAGCGCTGCGGCCGCGGTGGGACTAGCGAACAATGAGCAGTTCTTC. Residues: CSAAAAVGLANNEQFF.

Only a few counts were recorded for this clonotype. This chain uses TRBV19 with TRBJ1-2; D ambiguous. Germline lookup yields CDR1 LNHDA and CDR2 SQIVND (reference sequence). The germline V and J ends were trimmed by 4 bases and 3 bases, with 15 bases remaining between them. The CDR3 is 15 residues long. The CDR3 spells CASSTNTVSDYGYTF. The CDR3 DNA sequence: TGTGCCAGTAGTACCAACACTGTCTCGGACTATGGCTACACCTTC.

The V gene is TRBV9, the J gene TRBJ2-2; D may be TRBD2 (5 bases). V lost 4 bases and J 6 bases, leaving 13 bases between the germline ends. CDR1 and CDR2 from the germline V gene are SGDLS and YYNGEE. This CDR3 has 14 residues. CDR3 nucleotide sequence: TGTGCCAGCAGCCCGGGGTTTGAGCCCGGGGAGCTGTTTTTT. As protein: CASSPGFEPGELFF.

This clonotype has a handful of counts. This chain links TRBV5-1 with TRBJ2-5; D perhaps matches TRBD1 (6 bases). The CDR3 sequence is 13 residues long. The V end lost 4 bases, the J end lost 2 bases, and 9 bases lay between the germline ends. Germline V gene data show CDR1 as SGHRS and CDR2 as YFSETQ. The CDR3 nucleotides are TGCGCCAGCAGCACGACAGGTCAAGAGACCCAGTACTTC. This codes for CASSTTGQETQYF. Drawing the rest from reference TRBV5-1 and TRBJ2-5, the complete variable domain is KAGVTQTPRYLIKTRGQQVTLSCSPISGHRSVSWYQQTPGQGLQFLFEYFSETQRNKGNFPGRFSGRQFSNSRSEMNVSTLELGDSALYLCASSTTGQETQYFGPGTRLLVL.

This clonotype has a handful of counts. V gene TRBV3-1 combines with J gene TRBJ2-3; TRBD1 aligns across 7 bases. The ends lost 2 bases at V and 2 bases at J; junction bases unmatched: 7. Germline V CDR1 and CDR2: LGHDT, YNNKEL (reference sequence). CDR3 length: 16 residues. The CDR3 spells CASSQTTGVPTDTQYF. The CDR3 DNA follows: TGTGCCAGCAGCCAAACAACAGGGGTCCCCACAGATACGCAGTATTTT.

This clonotype was picked up a small number of times. At one end, the junction sequence differs from germline, possibly due to a read error. This chain joins TRBV7-7 and TRBJ2-1; 9 bases map to TRBD2. From germline, CDR1 is SSHAT and CDR2 FNYEAQ (reference sequence). This CDR3 is built from 18 residues. In DNA, the CDR3 is TGTGCTAGCAGCTTAGGGGTGACACCGGGACTAGCAAGCGATGAGCAGTTCTTC. Translated, it gives CASSLGVTPGLASDEQFF.

The chain uses TRBV4-1 and TRBJ2-1; 10 bases align to TRBD2. This CDR3 has 14 residues. Looked up from germline, CDR1 is MGHRA and CDR2 is YSYEKL. Trimming cost V 1 base and J 9 bases; bases outside gene matches: 3. CDR3 sequence reads: CASSQVLAGGEQFF. CDR3 DNA sequence: TGCGCCAGCAGCCAAGTTTTAGCGGGAGGTGAGCAGTTCTTC.

J is TRBJ2-4 and V is TRBV6-9; TRBD2 is a possible D gene (6 bases). The V gene lost 3 bases and the J gene lost 9 bases, with 21 bases spanning the gap. Germline V gives CDR1 MNHGY, CDR2 SVAAGI. The CDR3 runs to 16 residues. Here the CDR3 DNA reads TGTGCCAGCAGTTACTTTCGACTAGACATGGCTGGCATTCAGTACTTC. Translating it yields CASSYFRLDMAGIQYF.

The chain combines TRBV27 with TRBJ2-7, with TRBD2 matching over 14 bases. The CDR3 totals 16 residues. The junction had 9 bases not matched to a gene; V was cut back by 5 bases and J by 6 bases. Per germline, CDR1 MNHEY and CDR2 SMNVEV (reference sequence). CDR3 amino acids: CASSTSGTSGSGEQYF. In DNA form, the CDR3 reads TGTGCCAGCAGTACTTCCGGGACTAGCGGGAGTGGCGAGCAGTACTTC.

This clonotype has at least ten counts. The V call is TRBV7-6, the J call TRBJ2-1; possible D gene TRBD1, 6 bases. V gave up 5 bases and J gave up 10 bases, with 21 bases separating them. The CDR3 has 15 amino acids. Germline CDR1 SGHVS, CDR2 FNYEAQ. The CDR3 region has the DNA TGTGCCAGCAGCCAAGGGGGTGGTAGCGCGGACGAGCAGTTCTTC. This translates into CASSQGGGSADEQFF. Full variable domain (rest looked up from reference TRBV7-6 and TRBJ2-1): GAGVSQSPRYKVTKRGQDVALRCDPISGHVSLYWYRQALGQGPEFLTYFNYEAQQDKSGLPNDRFSAERPEGSISTLTIQRTEQRDSAMYRCASSQGGGSADEQFFGPGTRLTVL.

This clonotype was detected ten times or more. The chain couples TRBV3-1 to TRBJ2-7, with 14 bases aligning to TRBD2. V dropped 4 bases and J dropped 5; count of bases not matched to a gene: 4. This CDR3 region has 15 residues. Germline V gene data show CDR1 as LGHDT and CDR2 as YNNKEL (reference sequence). The CDR3 region has the DNA TGTGCCAGCAGCCGAATGGGACTAGCGGGAGACGAGCAGTACTTC. Encoded protein: CASSRMGLAGDEQYF.

This clonotype has at least ten counts. V usage is TRBV2 and J usage is TRBJ1-4; D is ambiguous. The CDR3 consists of 11 residues. The ends were cut back, 7 bases at V and 7 bases at J, with 7 bases in the middle. CDR1 is SNHLY and CDR2 is FYNNEI in the germline V gene. This chain's CDR3 is CASTAREKLFF. DNA for the CDR3: TGTGCCAGCACCGCCCGTGAAAAACTGTTTTTT.

The chain carries TRBV5-8 and TRBJ2-1, with 8 bases identical to TRBD1. The CDR3 is 14 residues long. CDR1 is SGHTS, CDR2 YDEGEE, per germline. V was clipped by 1 base and J by 10 bases; unmatched bases: 7. CDR3 DNA: TGTGCCAGCAGCTTGCACCGACAGGGGTGGGAGCAGTTCTTC. It is translated as CASSLHRQGWEQFF.

As to this clonotype: A read error may explain this, as a much larger clone is one base away. This chain connects TRBV20-1 to TRBJ2-1, with no clear D. Trimming removed 3 bases at V and 12 bases at J, with 18 bases between. Germline CDR1 DFQATT, CDR2 SNEGSKA (reference sequence). This CDR3 spans 13 amino acids. The CDR3 loop is CSASRAPGDGQFF. CDR3 nucleotides: TGCAGTGCTAGCCGGGCCCCTGGGGATGGGCAGTTCTTC.

The chain recombines TRBV10-1 with TRBJ2-5, with TRBD1 matching over 8 bases. After removal of 5 bases from V and 2 bases from J, the junction contained 7 bases not matched to a gene. The germline CDR1 and CDR2 sequences are WNHNN and SYGVQD (reference sequence). CDR3 length: 15 residues. CDR3 region: CASSRGQGLQETQYF. The DNA for the CDR3 is TGCGCCAGCAGTCGAGGACAGGGCCTGCAAGAGACCCAGTACTTC.

A remark on this clonotype: It is likely a read error: a sequence one base away is far more abundant. This chain connects TRBV7-6 to TRBJ2-7; 7 bases agree with TRBD1. Germline CDR1 reads SGHVS; CDR2 reads FNYEAQ. Trimming cost V 8 bases and J 5 bases; bases outside gene matches: 12. The CDR3 is made up of 14 amino acids. DNA for the CDR3: TGTGCCAGCGAAGGGCCCAGGGGGAGCCACGAGCAGTACTTC. Its protein product is CASEGPRGSHEQYF.

This clonotype was observed a few times. The chain couples TRBV6-2 or TRBV6-3 to TRBJ2-1; D is undetermined. Trimming took off 1 base at V and 6 bases at J, with 7 bases between the two ends. Germline V gives CDR1 MNHEY, CDR2 SVGEGT. The CDR3 is made up of 13 amino acids. This CDR3 is CASSYFSGNEQFF. CDR3 coding DNA: TGTGCCAGCAGTTACTTCTCCGGCAATGAGCAGTTCTTC.

This clonotype was recorded many times. This chain links TRBV28 with TRBJ1-1; 8 bases agree with TRBD1. Germline values: CDR1 MDHEN, CDR2 SYDVKM. V gave up 11 bases and J gave up 4 bases; unmatched junction bases: 9. The CDR3 is 13 amino acids. CDR3 region: CAGRGQGITEAFF. For the CDR3, the DNA is TGTGCCGGAAGAGGACAGGGCATCACTGAAGCTTTCTTT.